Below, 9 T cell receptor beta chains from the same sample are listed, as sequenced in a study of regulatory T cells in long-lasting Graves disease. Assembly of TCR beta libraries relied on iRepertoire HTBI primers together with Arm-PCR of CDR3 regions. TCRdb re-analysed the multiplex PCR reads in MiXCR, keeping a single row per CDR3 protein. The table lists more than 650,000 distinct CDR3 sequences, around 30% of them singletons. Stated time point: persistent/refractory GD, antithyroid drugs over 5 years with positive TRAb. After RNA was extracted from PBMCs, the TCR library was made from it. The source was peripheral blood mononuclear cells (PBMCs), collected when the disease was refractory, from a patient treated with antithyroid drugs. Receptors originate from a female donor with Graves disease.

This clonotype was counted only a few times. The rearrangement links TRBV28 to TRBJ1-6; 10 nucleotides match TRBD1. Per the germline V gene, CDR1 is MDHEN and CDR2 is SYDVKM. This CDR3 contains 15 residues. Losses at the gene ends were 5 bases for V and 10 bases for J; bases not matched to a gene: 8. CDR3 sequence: CASSDGTGAGSPLHF. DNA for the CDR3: TGTGCCAGCAGTGACGGGACAGGGGCTGGGTCACCCCTCCACTTT.

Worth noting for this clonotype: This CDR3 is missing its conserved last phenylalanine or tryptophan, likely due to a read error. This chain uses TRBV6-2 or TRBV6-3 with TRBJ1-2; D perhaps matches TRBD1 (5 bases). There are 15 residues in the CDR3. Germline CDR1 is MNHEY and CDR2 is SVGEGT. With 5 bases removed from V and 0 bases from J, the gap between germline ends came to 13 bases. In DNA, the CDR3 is TGTGCCAGCAGTGAAGTCGGGACGGCTAACTATGGCTACACCCTC. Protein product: CASSEVGTANYGYTL.

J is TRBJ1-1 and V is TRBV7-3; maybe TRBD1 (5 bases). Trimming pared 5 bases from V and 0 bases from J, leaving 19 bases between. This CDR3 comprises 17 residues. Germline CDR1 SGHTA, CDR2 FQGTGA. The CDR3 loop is CASSPHAFRAMNTEAFF. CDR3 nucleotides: TGTGCCAGCAGCCCTCATGCCTTCAGGGCCATGAACACTGAAGCTTTCTTT.

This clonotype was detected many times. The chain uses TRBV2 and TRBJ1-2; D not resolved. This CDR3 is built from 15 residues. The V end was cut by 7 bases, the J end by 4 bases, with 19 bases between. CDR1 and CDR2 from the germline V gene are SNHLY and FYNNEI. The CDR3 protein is CASTARGEPTYGYTF. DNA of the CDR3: TGTGCCAGCACCGCTCGGGGAGAGCCTACCTATGGCTACACCTTC.

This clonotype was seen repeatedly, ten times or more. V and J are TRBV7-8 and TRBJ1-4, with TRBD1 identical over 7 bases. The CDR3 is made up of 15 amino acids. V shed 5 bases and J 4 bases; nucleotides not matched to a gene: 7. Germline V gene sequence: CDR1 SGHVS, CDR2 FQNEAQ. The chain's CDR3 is CASSPPGQSNEKLFF. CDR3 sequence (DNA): TGTGCCAGCAGCCCCCCGGGACAGAGTAATGAAAAACTGTTTTTT.

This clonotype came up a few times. Here the CDR3 reads CATGEALPPYEQYF. CDR3 nucleotides: TGTGCCACGGGGGAGGCCTTACCCCCCTACGAGCAGTACTTC. The gene calls are TRBV10-3 and TRBJ2-7; TRBD2 is a possible D gene (6 bases). CDR1 is ENHRY, CDR2 SYGVKD, per germline. The germline V and J ends were trimmed by 10 bases and 2 bases, with 18 bases remaining between them. This CDR3 spans 14 amino acids.

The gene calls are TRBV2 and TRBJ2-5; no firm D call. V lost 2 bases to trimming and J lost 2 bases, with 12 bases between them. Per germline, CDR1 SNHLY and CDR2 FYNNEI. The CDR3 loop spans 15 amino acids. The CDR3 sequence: CASSEIRIGQETQYF. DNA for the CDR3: TGTGCCAGCAGTGAAATTCGAATTGGACAAGAGACCCAGTACTTC.

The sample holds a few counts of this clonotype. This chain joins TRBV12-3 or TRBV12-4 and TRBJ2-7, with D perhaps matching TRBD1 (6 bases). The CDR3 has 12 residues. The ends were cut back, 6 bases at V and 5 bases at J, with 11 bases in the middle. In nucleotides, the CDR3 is TGTGCCAGCAGAAGGACAGCTGACGAGCAGTACTTC. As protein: CASRRTADEQYF.

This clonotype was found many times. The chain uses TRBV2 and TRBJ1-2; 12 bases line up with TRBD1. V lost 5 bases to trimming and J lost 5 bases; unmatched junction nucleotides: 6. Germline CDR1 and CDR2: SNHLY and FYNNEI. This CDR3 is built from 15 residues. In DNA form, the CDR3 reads TGTGCCAGCAGTACCCCGGGACAGGGGGCATATGGCTACACCTTC. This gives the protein CASSTPGQGAYGYTF.